This T cell receptor beta chain was observed in a study of cytomegalovirus exposure and HLA in healthy donors. There are 12 residues in the CDR3. Trimming removed 4 bases from V and 6 bases from J, with 10 bases in between. The germline V gene encodes CDR1 LNHDA and CDR2 SQIVND (reference sequence). As for this clone: Its antigen is unknown.

Regarding the study as a whole: TCR beta chains numbering more than 150 were designated cytomegalovirus-associated. It was taken for granted in presence/absence analyses that sequencing depth across donors was roughly uniform.

The study ran its PCR with 60 Vbeta and 13 Jbeta primers. Profiled with immunoSEQ multiplex PCR; TCRdb holds only in-frame clones, not every one. Among roughly 99,000 clones listed, more than 70% were seen once. Sequenced input: PBMCs. The J gene is TRBJ2-7, the V gene TRBV19, with D possibly being TRBD2 (5 bases). The receptor's source is a middle-aged woman in good health and CMV-seronegative. The DNA for the CDR3 is TGTGCCAGTAGTACACGACGGGGCGAGCAGTACTTC. Its translation: CASSTRRGEQYF.